This TCR beta chain derives from a study of shared clonotypes between healthy human individuals. Points from the study as a whole: Generally, naive subsets came out with larger estimated richness than memory subsets.

Note on this clone: The antigen remains undetermined.

The CDR3 loop spans 15 amino acids. Germline loops: CDR1 MNHEY, CDR2 SVGAGI. V lost 1 base and J 1 base, leaving 11 bases between the germline ends. Produced via immunoSEQ multiplex PCR; TCRdb's table is partial and in-frame only. The sample has over a million clones, around 95% seen once; the top ten hold roughly 1.2%. Naive CD4+ cells were CD45RA-selected; the remaining cells were memory. The source material was naive CD4+ T cells sorted from blood. The subset denotes: CD45RA+ positively selected. This receptor was obtained from a man aged 30 to 39 in good health. The chain uses TRBV6-5 and TRBJ2-7; D is unresolved. Here the CDR3 reads CASSYFRAESYEQYF. The CDR3 coding sequence is TGTGCCAGCAGTTACTTCCGGGCTGAATCCTACGAGCAGTACTTC.